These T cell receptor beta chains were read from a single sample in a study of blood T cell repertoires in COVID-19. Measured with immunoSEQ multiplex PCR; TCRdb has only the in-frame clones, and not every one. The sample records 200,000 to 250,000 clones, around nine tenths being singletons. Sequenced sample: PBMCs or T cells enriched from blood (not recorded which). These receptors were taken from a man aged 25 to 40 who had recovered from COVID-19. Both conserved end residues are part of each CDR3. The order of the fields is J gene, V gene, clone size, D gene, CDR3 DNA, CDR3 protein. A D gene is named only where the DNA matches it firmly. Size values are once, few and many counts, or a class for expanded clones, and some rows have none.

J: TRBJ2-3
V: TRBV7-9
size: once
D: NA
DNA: TGTGCCAGCAGCTTGTATAACAGGGAAACAGATACGCAGTATTTT
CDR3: CASSLYNRETDTQYF

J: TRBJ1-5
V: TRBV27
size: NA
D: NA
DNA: TGTGCCAGCCGGTCCGGGAATCAGCCCCAGCATTTT
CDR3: CASRSGNQPQHF

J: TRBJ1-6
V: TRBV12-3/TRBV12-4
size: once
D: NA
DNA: TGTGCCAGCAGTGTGCGGGGAAATTCACCCCTCCACTTT
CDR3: CASSVRGNSPLHF

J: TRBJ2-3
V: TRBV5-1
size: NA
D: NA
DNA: TGCGCCAGCAGCTCCTTCACAGATACGCAGTATTTT
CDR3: CASSSFTDTQYF

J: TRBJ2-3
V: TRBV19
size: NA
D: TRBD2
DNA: TGTGCCAGTAGTATAGGTCGGACTAGCGGGGGGGGAGATACGCAGTATTTT
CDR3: CASSIGRTSGGGDTQYF

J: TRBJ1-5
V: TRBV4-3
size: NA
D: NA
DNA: TGCGCCAGCAGCCAAGATCTATGGGTAGCGAGACAGCCCCAGCATTTT
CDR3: CASSQDLWVARQPQHF

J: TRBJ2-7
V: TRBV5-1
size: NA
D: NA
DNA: TGCGCCAGCAGCTCTGCAGGCTACGAGCAGTACTTC
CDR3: CASSSAGYEQYF

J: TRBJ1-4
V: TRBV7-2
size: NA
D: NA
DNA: TGTGCCAGCAGCTCAGGGTTAGGGTTTGGGGAAAAACTGTTTTTT
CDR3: CASSSGLGFGEKLFF

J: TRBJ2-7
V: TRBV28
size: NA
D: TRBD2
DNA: TGTGCCAGCACCCTAGGGTCGGGGGGGTTCCTCTACGAGCAGTACTTC
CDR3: CASTLGSGGFLYEQYF

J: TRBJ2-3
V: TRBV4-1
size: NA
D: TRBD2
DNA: TGCGCCAGCAGCCAATACCCGAGCGGGAGGGGGCCAGATACGCAGTATTTT
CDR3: CASSQYPSGRGPDTQYF

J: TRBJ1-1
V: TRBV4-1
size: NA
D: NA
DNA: TGCGCCAGCAGCCAAGTATCGGACAGCCTGAACACTGAAGCTTTCTTT
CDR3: CASSQVSDSLNTEAFF

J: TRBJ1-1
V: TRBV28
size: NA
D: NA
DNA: TGTGCCAGCAGTCCACCAGGGCAGGGGAAAAAAGCTTTCTTT
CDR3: CASSPPGQGKKAFF

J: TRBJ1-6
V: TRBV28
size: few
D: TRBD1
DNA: TGTGCCAGTGGAGGGACAGTTTATAATTCACCCCTCCACTTT
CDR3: CASGGTVYNSPLHF

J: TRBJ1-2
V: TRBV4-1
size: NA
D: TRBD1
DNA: TGCGCCAGCAGACCCGGGACAGGGCCCTATGGCTACACCTTC
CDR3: CASRPGTGPYGYTF

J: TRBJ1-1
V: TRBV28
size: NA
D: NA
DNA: TGTGCCAGCAGTTTAAGCAGGGTGGCTTTCTTT
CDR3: CASSLSRVAFF